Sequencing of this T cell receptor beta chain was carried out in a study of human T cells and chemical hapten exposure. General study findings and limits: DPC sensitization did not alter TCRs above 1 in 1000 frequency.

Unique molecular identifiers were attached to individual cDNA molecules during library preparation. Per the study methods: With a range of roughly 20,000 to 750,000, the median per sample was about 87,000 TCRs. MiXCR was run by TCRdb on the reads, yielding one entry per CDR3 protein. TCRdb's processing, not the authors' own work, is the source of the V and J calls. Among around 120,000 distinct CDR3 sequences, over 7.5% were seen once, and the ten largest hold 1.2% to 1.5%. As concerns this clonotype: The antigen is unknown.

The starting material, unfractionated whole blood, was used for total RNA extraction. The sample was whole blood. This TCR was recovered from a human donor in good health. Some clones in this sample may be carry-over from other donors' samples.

The CDR3 here is CASSESNGRGHEQYF. The CDR3 DNA is TGCGCCAGCAGTGAGAGTAACGGGAGGGGTCACGAGCAGTACTTC. V gene TRBV10-2 combines with J gene TRBJ2-7; 8 bases align to TRBD2. The CDR3 loop spans 15 amino acids. Germline V gene sequence: CDR1 WSHSY, CDR2 SAAADI. The ends lost 2 bases at V and 5 bases at J; junction bases unmatched: 8.